This TCR beta chain was sequenced for a study of cytomegalovirus exposure and HLA in healthy donors. V gave up 4 bases and J gave up 7 bases; unmatched junction bases: 5. The CDR3 consists of 14 residues. The germline gives CDR1 SGHRS, CDR2 YFSETQ. General study findings and limits: Most CMV-associated TCR beta chains were later found to appear HLA-restricted. In an earlier analysis, most TCR beta V segments were productive about 87% or about 30% of the time.

PCR primers comprised 60 Vbeta and 13 Jbeta primers. Repertoires were generated with immunoSEQ multiplex PCR, while TCRdb's copy carries only in-frame clones and drops some. The sample contains 30,000 to 40,000 clones, over 60% of which appear only once. Worth noting for this clone: Its specificity is not known.

The sequenced sample was PBMCs. This receptor was obtained from a young man in good health and CMV-seronegative. The rearrangement uses TRBV5-1 and TRBJ1-6, with 7 bases that match TRBD1. The CDR3 bases are TGCGCCAGCAGCGCCGGGACAGAGAATTCACCCCTCCACTTT. Its translation: CASSAGTENSPLHF.